This TCR beta chain derives from a study of human T cells and chemical hapten exposure. TCRdb used MiXCR to reprocess the RACE reads, holding one entry per CDR3 protein. The profile shows tens of thousands of distinct CDR3 sequences, 9.5% to 10% of them singletons. Study-level results: Alopecia affecting every donor means their immune response may not match healthy people's. TCRs exceeding a frequency of 1 in 1000 stayed unchanged under DPC sensitization. Against controls, expanded TCRs gave rise to significantly more large CDR3 similarity clusters.

The time point here: pre-sensitization, week 0. Treatment indicated: therapeutic diphenylcyclopropenone sensitization with weekly scalp DPC. Blood was drawn before each patch test was applied. In the case of this clonotype: The antigen is not known.

The CDR3 length is 13 residues. Germline V gene sequence: CDR1 GTSNPN, CDR2 SVGIG (reference sequence). Deletions cut 0 bases from V and 7 bases from J, with 7 bases between. The clonotype was recovered from a middle-aged man with alopecia areata. Some clones in this sample may be carry-over from other donors' samples. V usage is TRBV30 and J usage is TRBJ1-6, with D maybe TRBD1 (5 bases). The sequencing used whole blood, collected in connection with sensitization to the hapten diphenylcyclopropenone (DPC). CDR3 coding DNA: TGTGCCTGGAGTGTTGGGACCAATTCACCCCTCCACTTT. It encodes CAWSVGTNSPLHF.